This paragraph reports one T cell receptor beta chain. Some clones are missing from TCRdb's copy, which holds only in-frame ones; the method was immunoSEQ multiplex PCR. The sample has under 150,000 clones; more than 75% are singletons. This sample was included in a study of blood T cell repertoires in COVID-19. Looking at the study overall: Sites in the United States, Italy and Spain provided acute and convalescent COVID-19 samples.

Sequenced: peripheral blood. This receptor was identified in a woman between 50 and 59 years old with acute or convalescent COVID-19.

The DNA for the CDR3 is TGTGCCAGCAGCACGAGATCCGGGACAGGGAGTCTTTCTGGAAACACCATATATTTT. Amino acid sequence: CASSTRSGTGSLSGNTIYF. The chain carries TRBV7-2 and TRBJ1-3, with TRBD1 identical over 9 bases. CDR1 and CDR2 from the germline V gene are SGHTA and FQGNSA. V gave up 5 bases and J gave up 1 base; unmatched junction bases: 15. There are 19 residues in the CDR3.